Listed below are T cell receptor beta chains from one sample, sequenced in a study of T cell repertoires in cytomegalovirus infection. TCRdb reanalysed the reads using MiXCR and keeps one entry per CDR3 protein. This sample has around 550,000 distinct CDR3 sequences, with approximately 26% found just once. The sample taken for sequencing was PBMCs. The receptors derive from a human donor in good health (CMV status not recorded). Some clones in this sample may be carry-over from other donors' samples. Both conserved end residues are part of each CDR3. A D gene is named only where the DNA matches it firmly. Clone size is not always given. Where it is, it says once, few, many or a class for expanded clones.

clone size: few
D gene: TRBD2
J gene: TRBJ2-1
V gene: TRBV2
CDR3 DNA: TGTGCCAGCAGTGTAACTAGCGGGGGAAATGAGCAGTTCTTC
CDR3 protein: CASSVTSGGNEQFF

clone size: -
D gene: -
J gene: TRBJ2-5
V gene: TRBV9
CDR3 DNA: TGTGCCAGCAGCGCTGGAGGGGGAGGAGAGACCCAGTACTTC
CDR3 protein: CASSAGGGGETQYF

clone size: -
D gene: -
J gene: TRBJ2-1
V gene: TRBV6-5
CDR3 DNA: TGTGCCAGCAAATCTAATAACAATGAGCAGTTCTTC
CDR3 protein: CASKSNNNEQFF

clone size: -
D gene: TRBD1
J gene: TRBJ2-1
V gene: TRBV29-1
CDR3 DNA: TGCAATGCCTGTGGGGGACAGGCAGGCAATGAGCAGTTCTTC
CDR3 protein: CNACGGQAGNEQFF

clone size: few
D gene: -
J gene: TRBJ2-5
V gene: TRBV14
CDR3 DNA: TGTGCCAGCAGCCAAGGCAATCAAGAGACCCAGTACTTC
CDR3 protein: CASSQGNQETQYF

clone size: few
D gene: TRBD1
J gene: TRBJ1-1
V gene: TRBV12-3/TRBV12-4
CDR3 DNA: TGTGCCAGCAGACAGGGGTCCAACACTGAAGCTTTCTTT
CDR3 protein: CASRQGSNTEAFF

clone size: -
D gene: TRBD2
J gene: TRBJ2-3
V gene: TRBV7-2
CDR3 DNA: TGTGCCAGCAGCCCAAGGACTAGCGGGAGGAGAAGAAGCACAGATACGCAGTATTTT
CDR3 protein: CASSPRTSGRRRSTDTQYF

clone size: few
D gene: TRBD2
J gene: TRBJ2-1
V gene: TRBV7-2
CDR3 DNA: TGTGCCAGCAGACCAGGACTAGCGGGAGGTCGTAATGAGCAGTTCTTC
CDR3 protein: CASRPGLAGGRNEQFF

clone size: once
D gene: -
J gene: TRBJ2-7
V gene: TRBV4-2
CDR3 DNA: TGTGCCAGCAGCCAAGAGAGGGAGTGGGACTACGAGCAGTACTTC
CDR3 protein: CASSQEREWDYEQYF

clone size: -
D gene: -
J gene: TRBJ1-5
V gene: TRBV20-1
CDR3 DNA: TGCAGTGTCACTGTCAGCGATCAGCCCCAGCATTTT
CDR3 protein: CSVTVSDQPQHF

clone size: -
D gene: TRBD2
J gene: TRBJ2-7
V gene: TRBV5-1
CDR3 DNA: TGCGCCAGCAGCTGGGCGGGAGGGCGACGGGGGGAGCAGTACTTC
CDR3 protein: CASSWAGGRRGEQYF

clone size: few
D gene: -
J gene: TRBJ2-5
V gene: TRBV7-2
CDR3 DNA: TGTGCCAGCAGCTTTTCAACTCGGGTAGCAGAGACCCAGTACTTC
CDR3 protein: CASSFSTRVAETQYF

clone size: few
D gene: -
J gene: TRBJ2-5
V gene: TRBV12-3/TRBV12-4
CDR3 DNA: TGTGCCAGCAGGTCCCTACGTTGGGGGACCCAGTACTTC
CDR3 protein: CASRSLRWGTQYF

clone size: many
D gene: -
J gene: TRBJ2-3
V gene: TRBV7-2
CDR3 DNA: TGTGCCAGCAGCTTAGGAGTGGGAGTAGATACGCAGTATTTT
CDR3 protein: CASSLGVGVDTQYF

clone size: few
D gene: TRBD2
J gene: TRBJ2-3
V gene: TRBV10-3
CDR3 DNA: TGTGCCATCAGGTGGAAGTCTAGCGGAATCACAGATACGCAGTATTTT
CDR3 protein: CAIRWKSSGITDTQYF

clone size: many
D gene: -
J gene: TRBJ2-1
V gene: TRBV20-1
CDR3 DNA: TGCAGTGCTAGAGATCTCAGGGGCAATGAGCAGTTCTTC
CDR3 protein: CSARDLRGNEQFF

clone size: few
D gene: TRBD1
J gene: TRBJ1-2
V gene: TRBV6-1
CDR3 DNA: TGTGCCAGCAGCCAAGACAGAGGACAGGGACGACGGGGCTACACCTTC
CDR3 protein: CASSQDRGQGRRGYTF

clone size: -
D gene: -
J gene: TRBJ2-5
V gene: TRBV28
CDR3 DNA: TGTGCCAGCAGCGGCCCGGGCTTGATAGAGACCCAGTACTTC
CDR3 protein: CASSGPGLIETQYF

clone size: -
D gene: -
J gene: TRBJ2-3
V gene: TRBV28
CDR3 DNA: TGTGCCAGCAGTCGGGGCTGGGACGGCCTCACAGATACGCAGTATTTT
CDR3 protein: CASSRGWDGLTDTQYF

clone size: few
D gene: TRBD2
J gene: TRBJ2-1
V gene: TRBV24-1
CDR3 DNA: TGTGCCACCAGTGACCGACTAGCGGGTCCATACAATGAGCAGTTCTTC
CDR3 protein: CATSDRLAGPYNEQFF

clone size: -
D gene: -
J gene: TRBJ1-1
V gene: TRBV4-1
CDR3 DNA: TGCGCCAGCAGCCAAGAGCCAGCGGAAGCTTTCTTT
CDR3 protein: CASSQEPAEAFF

clone size: -
D gene: -
J gene: TRBJ2-1
V gene: TRBV6-2/TRBV6-3
CDR3 DNA: TGTGCCAGCAGTTACTTCAGGCTAACTCTCTACAATGAGCAGTTCTTC
CDR3 protein: CASSYFRLTLYNEQFF

clone size: few
D gene: -
J gene: TRBJ2-1
V gene: TRBV7-9
CDR3 DNA: TGTGCCAGCGCTGCGGCCAATGAGCAGTTCTTC
CDR3 protein: CASAAANEQFF

clone size: -
D gene: -
J gene: TRBJ1-5
V gene: TRBV3-1
CDR3 DNA: TGTGCCAGCAGCCAATCCGGACTGTCCAACTCAGGCAATCAGCCCCAGCATTTT
CDR3 protein: CASSQSGLSNSGNQPQHF

clone size: few
D gene: -
J gene: TRBJ2-7
V gene: TRBV7-9
CDR3 DNA: TGTGCCAGCAGCCTTAAAAACTACGAGCAGTACTTC
CDR3 protein: CASSLKNYEQYF

clone size: -
D gene: TRBD1
J gene: TRBJ2-7
V gene: TRBV12-5
CDR3 DNA: TGTGCTAGTGGTTTGGACAGGGGCGACGAGCAGTACTTC
CDR3 protein: CASGLDRGDEQYF

clone size: many
D gene: -
J gene: TRBJ2-1
V gene: TRBV7-2
CDR3 DNA: TGTGCCAGCAGCTTACAAGGGGTTGGCTACAATGAGCAGTTCTTC
CDR3 protein: CASSLQGVGYNEQFF